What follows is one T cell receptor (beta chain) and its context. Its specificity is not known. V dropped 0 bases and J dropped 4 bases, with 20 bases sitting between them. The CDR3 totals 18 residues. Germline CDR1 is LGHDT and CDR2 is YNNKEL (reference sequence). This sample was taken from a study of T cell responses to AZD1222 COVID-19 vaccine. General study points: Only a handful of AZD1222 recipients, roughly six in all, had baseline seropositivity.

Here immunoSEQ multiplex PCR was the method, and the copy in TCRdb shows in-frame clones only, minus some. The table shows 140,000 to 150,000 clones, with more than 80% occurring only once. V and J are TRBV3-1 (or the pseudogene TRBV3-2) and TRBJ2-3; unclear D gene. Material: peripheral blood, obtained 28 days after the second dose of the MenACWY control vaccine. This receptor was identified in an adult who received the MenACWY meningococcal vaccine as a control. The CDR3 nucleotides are TGTGCCAGCAGCCAAGATTTATTTTCGGCGGTTTCCGCAGATACGCAGTATTTT. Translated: CASSQDLFSAVSADTQYF.